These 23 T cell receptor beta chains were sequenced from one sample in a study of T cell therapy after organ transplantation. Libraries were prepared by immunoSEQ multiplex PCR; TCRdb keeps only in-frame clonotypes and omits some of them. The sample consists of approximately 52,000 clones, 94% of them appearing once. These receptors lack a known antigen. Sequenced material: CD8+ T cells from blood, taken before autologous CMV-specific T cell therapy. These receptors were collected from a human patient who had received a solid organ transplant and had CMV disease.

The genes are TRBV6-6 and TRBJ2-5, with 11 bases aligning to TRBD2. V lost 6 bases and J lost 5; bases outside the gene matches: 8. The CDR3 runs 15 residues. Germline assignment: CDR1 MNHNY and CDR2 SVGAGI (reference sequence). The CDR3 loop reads CASSTTSGIRETQYF. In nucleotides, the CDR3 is TGTGCCAGCAGCACGACTAGCGGGATACGGGAGACCCAGTACTTC.

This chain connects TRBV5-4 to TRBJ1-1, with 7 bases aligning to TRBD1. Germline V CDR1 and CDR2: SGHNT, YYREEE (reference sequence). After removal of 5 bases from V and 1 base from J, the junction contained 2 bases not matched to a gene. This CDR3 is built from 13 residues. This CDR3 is CASSGDRNTEAFF. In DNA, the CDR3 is TGTGCCAGCAGTGGGGACAGGAACACTGAAGCTTTCTTT.

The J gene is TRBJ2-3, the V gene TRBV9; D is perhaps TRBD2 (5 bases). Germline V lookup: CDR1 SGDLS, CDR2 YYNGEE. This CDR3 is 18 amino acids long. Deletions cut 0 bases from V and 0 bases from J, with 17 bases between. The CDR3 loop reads CASSVEGVGGPSTDTQYF. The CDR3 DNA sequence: TGTGCCAGCAGCGTAGAGGGTGTGGGCGGGCCTAGCACAGATACGCAGTATTTT.

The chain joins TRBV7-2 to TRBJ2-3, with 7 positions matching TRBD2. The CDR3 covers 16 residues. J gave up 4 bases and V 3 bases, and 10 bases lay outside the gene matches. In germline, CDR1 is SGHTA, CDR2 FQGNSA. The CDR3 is CASSFHGEGLSDTQYF. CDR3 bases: TGTGCCAGCAGCTTTCACGGGGAGGGACTCTCAGATACGCAGTATTTT.

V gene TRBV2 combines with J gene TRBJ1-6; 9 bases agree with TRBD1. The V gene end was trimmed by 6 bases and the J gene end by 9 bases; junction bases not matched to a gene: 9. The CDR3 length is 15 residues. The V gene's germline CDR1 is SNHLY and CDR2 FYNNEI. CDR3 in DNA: TGTGCCAGCAGGGGCCCGGGACAGGGAGTTTCACCCCTCCACTTT. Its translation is CASRGPGQGVSPLHF. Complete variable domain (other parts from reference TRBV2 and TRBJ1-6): EPEVTQTPSHQVTQMGQEVILRCVPISNHLYFYWYRQILGQKVEFLVSFYNNEISEKSEIFDDQFSVERPDGSNFTLKIRSTKLEDSAMYFCASRGPGQGVSPLHFGNGTRLTVT.

The CDR3 DNA sequence: TGTGCCAGCAGTTCTCTCTTCCAGGAGAATTCACCCCTCCACTTT. Its protein product is CASSSLFQENSPLHF. The chain employs TRBV27 and TRBJ1-6; D gene unclear. The CDR3 has 15 amino acids. V lost 4 bases to trimming and J lost 7 bases, with 14 bases between them. The germline V gene encodes CDR1 MNHEY and CDR2 SMNVEV (reference sequence).

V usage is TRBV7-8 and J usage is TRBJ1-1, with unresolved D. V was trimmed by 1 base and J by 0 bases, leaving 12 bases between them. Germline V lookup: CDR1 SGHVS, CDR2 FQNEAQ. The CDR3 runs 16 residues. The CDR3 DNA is TGTGCCAGCAGCTTAGACCTAACACGGATGAACACTGAAGCTTTCTTT. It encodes CASSLDLTRMNTEAFF. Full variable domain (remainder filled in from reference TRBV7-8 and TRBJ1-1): GAGVSQSPRYKVAKRGQDVALRCDPISGHVSLFWYQQALGQGPEFLTYFQNEAQLDKSGLPSDRFFAERPEGSVSTLKIQRTQQEDSAVYLCASSLDLTRMNTEAFFGQGTRLTVV.

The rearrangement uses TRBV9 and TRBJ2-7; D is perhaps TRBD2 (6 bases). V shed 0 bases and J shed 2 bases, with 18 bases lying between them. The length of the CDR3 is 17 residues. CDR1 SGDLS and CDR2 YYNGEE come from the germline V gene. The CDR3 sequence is CASSVATGDPNAYEQYF. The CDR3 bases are TGTGCCAGCAGCGTAGCTACGGGAGACCCCAATGCCTACGAGCAGTACTTC.

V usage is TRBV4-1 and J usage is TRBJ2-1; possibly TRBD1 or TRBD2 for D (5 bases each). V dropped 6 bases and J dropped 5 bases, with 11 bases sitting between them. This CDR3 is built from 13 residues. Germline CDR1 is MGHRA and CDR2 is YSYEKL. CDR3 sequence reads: CASRGTVNNEQFF. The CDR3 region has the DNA TGCGCCAGCAGGGGGACGGTTAACAATGAGCAGTTCTTC.

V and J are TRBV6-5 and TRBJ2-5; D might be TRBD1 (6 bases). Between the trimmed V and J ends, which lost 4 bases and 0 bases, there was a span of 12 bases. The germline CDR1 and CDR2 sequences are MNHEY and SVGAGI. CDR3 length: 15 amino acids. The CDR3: CASSFITGHQETQYF. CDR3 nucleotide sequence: TGTGCCAGCAGTTTCATAACAGGGCACCAAGAGACCCAGTACTTC.

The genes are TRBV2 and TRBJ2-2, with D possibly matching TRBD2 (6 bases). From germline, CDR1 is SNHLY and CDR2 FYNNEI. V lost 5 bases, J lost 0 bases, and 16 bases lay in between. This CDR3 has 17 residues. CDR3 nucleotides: TGTGCCAGCAGTTACCAACCGGGGGACCCGAACACCGGGGAGCTGTTTTTT. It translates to CASSYQPGDPNTGELFF.

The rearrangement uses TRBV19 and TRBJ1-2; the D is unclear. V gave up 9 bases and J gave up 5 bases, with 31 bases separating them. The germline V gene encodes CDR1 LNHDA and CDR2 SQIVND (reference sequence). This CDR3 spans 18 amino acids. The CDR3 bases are TGTGCCAGCGCGACGCTCCTCATAAGGTGGGGAATAGAGTATGGCTACACCTTC. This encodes CASATLLIRWGIEYGYTF. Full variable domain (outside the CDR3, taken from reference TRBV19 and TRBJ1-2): DGGITQSPKYLFRKEGQNVTLSCEQNLNHDAMYWYRQDPGQGLRLIYYSQIVNDFQKGDIAEGYSVSREKKESFPLTVTSAQKNPTAFYLCASATLLIRWGIEYGYTFGSGTRLTVV.

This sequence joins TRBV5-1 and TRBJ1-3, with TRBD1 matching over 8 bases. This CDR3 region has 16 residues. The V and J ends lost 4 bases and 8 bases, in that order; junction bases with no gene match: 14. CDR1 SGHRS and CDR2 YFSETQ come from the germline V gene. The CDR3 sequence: CASSPLPGQERDTIYF. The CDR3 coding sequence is TGCGCCAGCAGCCCACTCCCGGGACAGGAAAGGGACACCATATATTTT.

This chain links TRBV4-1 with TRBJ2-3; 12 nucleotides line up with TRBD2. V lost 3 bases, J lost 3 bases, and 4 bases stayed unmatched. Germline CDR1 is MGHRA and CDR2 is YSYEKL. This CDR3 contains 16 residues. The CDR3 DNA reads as TGCGCCAGCAGCCACCCCGGGACTAGCGGGACAGATACGCAGTATTTT. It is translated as CASSHPGTSGTDTQYF.

CDR3 in DNA: TGTGCCAGCATCACGACGGCGGGAGACACAGATACGCAGTATTTT. Amino acids: CASITTAGDTDTQYF. The chain employs TRBV21-1 and TRBJ2-3; no DNA check was done on the table's D call, TRBD2. TRBV21-1 is shown as a pseudogene. This CDR3 is built from 15 residues.

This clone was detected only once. Here the CDR3 DNA reads TGTGCCAGCATCCGAGGGACTAGCGGGACTGTTGACAATGAGCAGTTCTTC. It yields the protein CASIRGTSGTVDNEQFF. The chain recombines TRBV2 with TRBJ2-1; TRBD2 agrees at 13 bases. The junction had 11 bases not matched to a gene; V was cut back by 7 bases and J by 5 bases. CDR1 is SNHLY, CDR2 FYNNEI, per germline. The length of the CDR3 is 17 residues.

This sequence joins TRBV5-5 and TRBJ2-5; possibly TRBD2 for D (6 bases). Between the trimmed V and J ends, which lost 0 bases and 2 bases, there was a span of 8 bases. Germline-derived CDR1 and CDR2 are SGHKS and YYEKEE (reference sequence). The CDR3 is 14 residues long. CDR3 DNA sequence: TGTGCCAGCAGCTTGGAGGGAGGACAAGAGACCCAGTACTTC. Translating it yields CASSLEGGQETQYF.

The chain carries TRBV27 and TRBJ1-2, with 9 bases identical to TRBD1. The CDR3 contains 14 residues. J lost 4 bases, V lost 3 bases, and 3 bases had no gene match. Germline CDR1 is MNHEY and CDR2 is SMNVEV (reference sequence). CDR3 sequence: CASSLTGGRYGYTF. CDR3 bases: TGTGCCAGCAGTTTGACAGGGGGTCGCTATGGCTACACCTTC.

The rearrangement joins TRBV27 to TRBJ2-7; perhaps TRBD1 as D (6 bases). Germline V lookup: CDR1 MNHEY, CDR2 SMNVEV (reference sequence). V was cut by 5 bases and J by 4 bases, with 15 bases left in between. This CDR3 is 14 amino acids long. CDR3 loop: CASSPRQAKYEQYF. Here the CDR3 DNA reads TGTGCCAGCAGTCCAAGACAGGCCAAGTACGAGCAGTACTTC.

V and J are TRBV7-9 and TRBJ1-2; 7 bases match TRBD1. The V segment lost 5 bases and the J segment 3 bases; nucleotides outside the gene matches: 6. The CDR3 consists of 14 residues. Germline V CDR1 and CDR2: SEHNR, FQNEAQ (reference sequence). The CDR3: CASSPTGSDYGYTF. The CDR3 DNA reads TGTGCCAGCAGCCCGACAGGGTCTGACTATGGCTACACCTTC.

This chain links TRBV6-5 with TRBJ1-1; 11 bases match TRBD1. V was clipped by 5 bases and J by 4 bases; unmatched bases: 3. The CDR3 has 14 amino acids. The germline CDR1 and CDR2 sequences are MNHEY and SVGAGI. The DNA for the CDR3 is TGTGCCAGCAGTCCGGGACAGGGGGTCACTGAAGCTTTCTTT. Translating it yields CASSPGQGVTEAFF.

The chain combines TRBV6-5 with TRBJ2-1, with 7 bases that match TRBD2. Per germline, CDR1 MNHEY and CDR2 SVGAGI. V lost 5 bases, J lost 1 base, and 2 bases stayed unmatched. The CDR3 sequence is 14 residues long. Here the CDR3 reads CASSSGVSYNEQFF. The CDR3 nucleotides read TGTGCCAGCAGTAGCGGGGTATCCTACAATGAGCAGTTCTTC.

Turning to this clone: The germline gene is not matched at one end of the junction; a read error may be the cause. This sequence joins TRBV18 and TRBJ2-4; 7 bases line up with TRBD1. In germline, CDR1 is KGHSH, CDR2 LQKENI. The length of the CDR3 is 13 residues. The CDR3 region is CASSPGQAKILDF. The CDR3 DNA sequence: TGTGCCAGCTCACCCGGACAGGCTAAGATTTTGGACTTC.